This T cell receptor beta chain came from a study of T cell responses to AZD1222 COVID-19 vaccine. This clone was detected ten times or more. There are 17 residues in the CDR3. V lost 4 bases and J lost 4; bases outside the gene matches: 10. Germline V gene sequence: CDR1 MDHEN, CDR2 SYDVKM. The data were produced by immunoSEQ multiplex PCR, yet TCRdb's version contains in-frame clones alone and is incomplete. The profile shows more than 65,000 clones, around 73% of them singletons. The specimen was peripheral blood, collected on day 0 of AZD1222 vaccination. The receptor comes from an adult in good health. This chain joins TRBV28 and TRBJ2-2; 9 bases are a match to TRBD2. The CDR3 reads CASSSPGLAGPTGELFF. CDR3 nucleotide sequence: TGTGCCAGCAGTTCCCCTGGGCTAGCGGGACCCACCGGGGAGCTGTTTTTT.